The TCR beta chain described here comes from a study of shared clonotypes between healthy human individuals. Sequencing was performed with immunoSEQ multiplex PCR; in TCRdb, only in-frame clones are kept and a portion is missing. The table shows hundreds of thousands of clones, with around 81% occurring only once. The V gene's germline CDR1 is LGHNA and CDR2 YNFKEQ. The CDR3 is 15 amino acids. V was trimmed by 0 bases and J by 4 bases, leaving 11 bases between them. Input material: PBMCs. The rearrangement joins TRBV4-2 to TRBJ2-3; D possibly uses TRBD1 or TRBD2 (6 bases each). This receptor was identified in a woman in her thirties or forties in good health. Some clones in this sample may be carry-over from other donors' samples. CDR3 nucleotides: TGTGCCAGCAGCCAAGAGGCCGGGGGCGCAGATACGCAGTATTTT. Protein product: CASSQEAGGADTQYF.